This T cell receptor (beta chain) was captured by sequencing in a study of blood T cell repertoires in COVID-19. Study information: COVID-19 samples, acute and convalescent, were from the United States, Italy and Spain. The analysed material was cDNA or gDNA that came from T cells, B-cell-depleted T cells, or PBMCs.

Those enrolled in Seattle joined during active infection and were followed longitudinally afterward. The CDR3 has 14 amino acids. The junction had 3 bases not matched to a gene; V was cut back by 2 bases and J by 2 bases. CDR1 is SGHTA, CDR2 FQGNSA, per germline. In the original processing: Reference gene primers were amplified, and this amplification served to estimate nucleated cell counts. Assay used: immunoSEQ multiplex PCR; TCRdb lists only in-frame clones, some missing. D and trimming were read from the DNA, whereas the V and J calls and clone size are those reported in that table. Among about 200,000 clones, 82% were seen once, and the ten largest hold roughly 7.1%.

The chain recombines TRBV7-2 with TRBJ2-7; TRBD1 aligns across 7 bases. The sequence was obtained from a woman aged 55-69 years with COVID-19, enrolled during active disease. Input material: peripheral blood. CDR3 DNA: TGTGCCAGCAGCTTACTAAGGGGGCCCTACGAGCAGTACTTC. This codes for CASSLLRGPYEQYF.